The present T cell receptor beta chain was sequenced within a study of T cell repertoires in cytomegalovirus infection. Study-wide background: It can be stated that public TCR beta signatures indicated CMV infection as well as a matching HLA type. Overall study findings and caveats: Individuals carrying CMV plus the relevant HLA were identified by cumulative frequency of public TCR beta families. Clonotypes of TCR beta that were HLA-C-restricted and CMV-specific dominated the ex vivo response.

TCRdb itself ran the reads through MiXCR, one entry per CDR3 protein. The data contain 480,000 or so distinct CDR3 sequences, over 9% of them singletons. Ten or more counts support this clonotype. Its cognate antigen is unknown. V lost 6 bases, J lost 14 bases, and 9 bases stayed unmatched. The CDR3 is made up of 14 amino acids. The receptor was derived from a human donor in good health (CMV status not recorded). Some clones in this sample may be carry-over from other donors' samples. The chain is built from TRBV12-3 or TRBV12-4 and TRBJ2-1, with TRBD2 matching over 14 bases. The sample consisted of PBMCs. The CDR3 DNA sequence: TGTGCCAGCAGCGAGAATCCGGGACTAGCGGGAGAGTTCTTC. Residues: CASSENPGLAGEFF.